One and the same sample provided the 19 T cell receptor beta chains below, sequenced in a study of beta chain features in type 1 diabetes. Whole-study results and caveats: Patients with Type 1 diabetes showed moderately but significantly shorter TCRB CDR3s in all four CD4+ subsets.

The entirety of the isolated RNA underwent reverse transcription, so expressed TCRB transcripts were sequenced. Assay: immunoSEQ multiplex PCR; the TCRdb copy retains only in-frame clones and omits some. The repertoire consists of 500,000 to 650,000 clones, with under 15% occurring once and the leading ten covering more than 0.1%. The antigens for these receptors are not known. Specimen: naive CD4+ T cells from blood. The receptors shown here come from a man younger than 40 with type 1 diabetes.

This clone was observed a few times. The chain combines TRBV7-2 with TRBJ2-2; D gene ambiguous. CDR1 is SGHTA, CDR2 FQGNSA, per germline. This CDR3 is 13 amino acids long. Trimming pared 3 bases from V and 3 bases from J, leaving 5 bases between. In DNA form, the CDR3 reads TGTGCCAGCAGCTTGACTTACACCGGGGAGCTGTTTTTT. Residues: CASSLTYTGELFF.

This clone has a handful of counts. DNA of the CDR3: TGTGCCAGCACGAGGAACAGGGGTTTAGATGGCTACACCTTC. This encodes CASTRNRGLDGYTF. This sequence joins TRBV7-2 and TRBJ1-2; 7 bases line up with TRBD1. This CDR3 region has 14 residues. The V gene's germline CDR1 is SGHTA and CDR2 FQGNSA. V was clipped by 7 bases and J by 6 bases; unmatched bases: 11.

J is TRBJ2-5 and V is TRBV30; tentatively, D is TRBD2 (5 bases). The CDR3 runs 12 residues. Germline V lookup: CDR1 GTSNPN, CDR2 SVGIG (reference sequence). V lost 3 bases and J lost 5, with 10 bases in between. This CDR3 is CAWSLTGETQYF. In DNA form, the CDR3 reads TGTGCCTGGAGCCTTACGGGGGAGACCCAGTACTTC.

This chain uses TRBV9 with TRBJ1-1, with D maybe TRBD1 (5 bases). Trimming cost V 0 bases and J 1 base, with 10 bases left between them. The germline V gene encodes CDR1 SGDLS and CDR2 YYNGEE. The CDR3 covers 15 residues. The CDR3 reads CASSVGGAGNTEAFF. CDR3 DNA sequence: TGTGCCAGCAGCGTAGGGGGCGCGGGGAACACTGAAGCTTTCTTT.

As DNA, the CDR3 is TGTGCCAGCAGTTACTCGACCGGGACTAGCAGTCAGTATTTT. This codes for CASSYSTGTSSQYF. The gene calls are TRBV6-6 and TRBJ2-3; TRBD2 matches 9 bases. CDR3 length equals 14 residues. CDR1 is MNHNY and CDR2 is SVGAGI in the germline V gene (reference sequence). The V and J ends lost 0 bases and 12 bases, in that order; junction bases with no gene match: 7.

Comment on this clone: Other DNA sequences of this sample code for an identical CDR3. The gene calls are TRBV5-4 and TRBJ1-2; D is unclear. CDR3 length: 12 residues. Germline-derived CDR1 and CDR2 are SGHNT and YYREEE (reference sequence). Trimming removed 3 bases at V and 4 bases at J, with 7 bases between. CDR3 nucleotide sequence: TGTGCCAGCAGCTCCCCCGGCTATGGCTACACCTTC. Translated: CASSSPGYGYTF. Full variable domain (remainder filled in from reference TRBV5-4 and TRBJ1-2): ETGVTQSPTHLIKTRGQQVTLRCSSQSGHNTVSWYQQALGQGPQFIFQYYREEENGRGNFPPRFSGLQFPNYSSELNVNALELDDSALYLCASSSPGYGYTFGSGTRLTVV.

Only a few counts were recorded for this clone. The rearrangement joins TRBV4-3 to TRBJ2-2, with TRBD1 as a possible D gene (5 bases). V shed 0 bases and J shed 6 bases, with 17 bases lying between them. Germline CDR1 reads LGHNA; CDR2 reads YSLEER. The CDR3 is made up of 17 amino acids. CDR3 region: CASSQDWAQGRSGELFF. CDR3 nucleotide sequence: TGCGCCAGCAGCCAAGATTGGGCCCAGGGTCGATCCGGGGAGCTGTTTTTT.

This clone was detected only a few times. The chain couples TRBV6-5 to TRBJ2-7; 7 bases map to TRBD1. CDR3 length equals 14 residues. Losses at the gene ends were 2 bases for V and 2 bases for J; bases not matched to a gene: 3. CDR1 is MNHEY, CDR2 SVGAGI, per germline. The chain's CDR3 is CASSYLDRAYEQYF. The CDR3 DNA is TGTGCCAGCAGTTACCTCGACAGGGCCTACGAGCAGTACTTC.

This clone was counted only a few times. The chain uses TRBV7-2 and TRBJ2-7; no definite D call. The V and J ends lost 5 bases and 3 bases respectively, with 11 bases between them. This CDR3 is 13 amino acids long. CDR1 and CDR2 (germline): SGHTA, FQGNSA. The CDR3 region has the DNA TGTGCCAGCAGCGCGGTGCTGGGCTACGAGCAGTACTTC. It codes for CASSAVLGYEQYF.

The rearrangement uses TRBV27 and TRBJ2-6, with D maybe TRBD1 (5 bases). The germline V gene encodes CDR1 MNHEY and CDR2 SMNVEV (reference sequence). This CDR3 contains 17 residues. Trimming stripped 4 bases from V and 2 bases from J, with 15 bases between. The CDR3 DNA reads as TGTGCCAGCAGTTCGCCAGGTGTGGGGCCTGGGGCCAACGTCCTGACTTTC. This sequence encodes CASSSPGVGPGANVLTF.

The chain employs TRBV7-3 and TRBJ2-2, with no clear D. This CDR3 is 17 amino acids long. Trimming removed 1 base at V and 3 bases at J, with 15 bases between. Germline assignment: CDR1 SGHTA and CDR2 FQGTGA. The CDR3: CASSLMSPGWDTGELFF. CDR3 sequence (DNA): TGTGCCAGCAGCTTAATGTCGCCGGGTTGGGACACCGGGGAGCTGTTTTTT.

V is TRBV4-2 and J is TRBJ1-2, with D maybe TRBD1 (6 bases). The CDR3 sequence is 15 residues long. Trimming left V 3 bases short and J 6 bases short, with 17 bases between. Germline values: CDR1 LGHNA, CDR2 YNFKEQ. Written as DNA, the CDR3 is TGTGCCAGCAGCCAGGAAGGACAGCGGGTGGATGGCTACACCTTC. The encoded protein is CASSQEGQRVDGYTF.

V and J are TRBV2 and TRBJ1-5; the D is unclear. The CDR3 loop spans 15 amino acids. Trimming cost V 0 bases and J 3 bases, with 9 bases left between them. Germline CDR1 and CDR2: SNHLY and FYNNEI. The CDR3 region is CASSEARTHNQPQHF. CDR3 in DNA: TGTGCCAGCAGTGAAGCGAGGACTCACAATCAGCCCCAGCATTTT.

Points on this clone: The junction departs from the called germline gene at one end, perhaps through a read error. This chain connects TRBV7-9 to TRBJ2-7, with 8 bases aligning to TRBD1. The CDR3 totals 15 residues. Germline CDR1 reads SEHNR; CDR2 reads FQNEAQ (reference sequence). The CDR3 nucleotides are TGTGCCAGCAGCGTAGCCGGGACAGGACCCTACGAGCAGTACTTC. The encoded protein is CASSVAGTGPYEQYF.

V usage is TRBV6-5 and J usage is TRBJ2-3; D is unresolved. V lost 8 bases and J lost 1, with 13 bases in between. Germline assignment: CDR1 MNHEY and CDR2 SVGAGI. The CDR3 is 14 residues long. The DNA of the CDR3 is TGTGCCAGCTCCTCGGGCTTGGGCACAGATACGCAGTATTTT. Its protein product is CASSSGLGTDTQYF.

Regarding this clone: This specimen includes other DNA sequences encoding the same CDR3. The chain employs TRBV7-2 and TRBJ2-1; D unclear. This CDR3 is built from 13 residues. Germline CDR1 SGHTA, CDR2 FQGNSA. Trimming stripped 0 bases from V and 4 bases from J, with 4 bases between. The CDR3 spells CASSLASYNEQFF. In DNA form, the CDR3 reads TGTGCCAGCAGCTTAGCGTCGTACAATGAGCAGTTCTTC.

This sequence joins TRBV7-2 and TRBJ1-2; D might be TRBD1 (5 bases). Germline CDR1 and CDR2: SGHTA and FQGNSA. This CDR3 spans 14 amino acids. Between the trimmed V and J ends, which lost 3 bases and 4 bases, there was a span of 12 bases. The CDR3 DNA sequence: TGTGCCAGCAGCTTTTCAGGGAACCTCTATGGCTACACCTTC. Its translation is CASSFSGNLYGYTF.

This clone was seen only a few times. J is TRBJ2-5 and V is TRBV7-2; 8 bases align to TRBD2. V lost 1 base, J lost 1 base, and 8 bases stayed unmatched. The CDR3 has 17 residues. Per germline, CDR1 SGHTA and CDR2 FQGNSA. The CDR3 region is CASSLVWRGAAQETQYF. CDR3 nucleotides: TGTGCCAGCAGCTTAGTTTGGCGGGGGGCGGCCCAAGAGACCCAGTACTTC.

CDR3 amino acids: CATSREEDTWSSYNEQFF. CDR3 bases: TGTGCCACCAGCAGAGAGGAGGATACCTGGAGCTCCTACAATGAGCAGTTCTTC. This chain joins TRBV15 and TRBJ2-1, with TRBD2 as a possible D gene (5 bases). This CDR3 has 18 residues. From germline, CDR1 is LNHNV and CDR2 YYDKDF (reference sequence). V dropped 0 bases and J dropped 0 bases, with 15 bases sitting between them.